One TCR beta chain is described in this entry. This sample was included in a study of blood T cell repertoires in COVID-19. The protocol was immunoSEQ multiplex PCR, while the TCRdb copy is restricted to in-frame clones and leaves out a portion. This table has 250,000 to 400,000 clones, around 89% appearing once. The germline gives CDR1 MNHEY, CDR2 SVGAGI. Trimming took 2 bases from V and 4 from J, leaving 12 bases between them. The CDR3 covers 15 residues. The J gene is TRBJ2-1, the V gene TRBV6-5; D may be TRBD1 (6 bases). Sequencing was done on a sample of peripheral blood. The TCR was taken from a woman under 40 with COVID-19, enrolled during active disease. In DNA form, the CDR3 reads TGTGCCAGCAGTTACCGACGTCAGGGGTACAATGAGCAGTTCTTC. Translated: CASSYRRQGYNEQFF.